This T cell receptor beta chain came from a study of T cell repertoires in cytomegalovirus infection. From the reads, TCRdb called clonotypes with MiXCR, one entry per CDR3 protein. The sample records some 180,000 distinct CDR3 sequences, about a tenth being singletons. Germline-derived CDR1 and CDR2 are MDHEN and SYDVKM. After removal of 1 base from V and 0 bases from J, the junction contained 3 bases not matched to a gene. The CDR3 is 15 residues long. The specimen was PBMCs. The receptor comes from a human donor in good health (CMV status not recorded). Some clones in this sample may be carry-over from other donors' samples. The chain joins TRBV28 to TRBJ2-7; 7 nucleotides align to TRBD1. The CDR3 sequence: CASSLSTGFSYEQYF. CDR3 sequence (DNA): TGTGCCAGCAGTTTATCGACAGGGTTCTCCTACGAGCAGTACTTC.